The clone carrying this T cell receptor beta chain was seen more than once but under ten times. Its specificity is unknown. Time point meaning: pre-sensitization, week 0. Treatment described: therapeutic diphenylcyclopropenone sensitization with weekly scalp DPC. The data originate from a study of human T cells and chemical hapten exposure. Germline lookup yields CDR1 MNHEY and CDR2 SMNVEV (reference sequence). The CDR3 is 13 amino acids. The V end lost 9 bases, the J end lost 2 bases, and 12 bases lay between the germline ends. The study, taken as a whole, reports: Significantly greater numbers of large CDR3 similarity clusters came from expanded TCRs than from controls.

MiXCR was run by TCRdb on the RACE reads, yielding one entry per CDR3 protein. This sample has 300,000 to 400,000 distinct CDR3 sequences, with 4.5% to 6% found just once. This receptor was taken from a woman aged 45-60 years with alopecia areata. Some clones in this sample may be carry-over from other donors' samples. The material was whole blood, obtained in connection with sensitization to the hapten diphenylcyclopropenone (DPC). The rearrangement joins TRBV27 to TRBJ2-3, with D hard to call. The CDR3 bases are TGTGCCAGTTGGCTTAGAAACACAGATACGCAGTATTTT. It translates to CASWLRNTDTQYF.